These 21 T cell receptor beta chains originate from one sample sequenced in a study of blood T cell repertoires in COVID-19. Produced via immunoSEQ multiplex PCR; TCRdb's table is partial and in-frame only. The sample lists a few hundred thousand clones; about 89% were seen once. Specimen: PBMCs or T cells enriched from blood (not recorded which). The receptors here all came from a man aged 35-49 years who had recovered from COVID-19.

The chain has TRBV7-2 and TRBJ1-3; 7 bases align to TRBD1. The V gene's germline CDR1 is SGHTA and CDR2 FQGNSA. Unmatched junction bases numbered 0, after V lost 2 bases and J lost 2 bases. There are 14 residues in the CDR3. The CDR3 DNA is TGTGCCAGCAGCTTACAGGGGGCTGGAAACACCATATATTTT. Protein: CASSLQGAGNTIYF.

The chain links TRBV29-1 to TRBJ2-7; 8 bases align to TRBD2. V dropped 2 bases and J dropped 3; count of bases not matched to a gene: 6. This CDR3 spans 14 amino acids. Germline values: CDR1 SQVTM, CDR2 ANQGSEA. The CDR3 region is CSVESGTSIYEQYF. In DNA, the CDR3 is TGCAGCGTTGAAAGTGGGACTAGTATCTACGAGCAGTACTTC.

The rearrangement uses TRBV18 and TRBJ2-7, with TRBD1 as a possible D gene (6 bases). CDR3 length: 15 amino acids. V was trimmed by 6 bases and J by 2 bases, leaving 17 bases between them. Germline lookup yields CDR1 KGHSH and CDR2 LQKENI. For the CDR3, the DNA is TGTGCCAGCTCGGCTAGGGCAGGGGACGCCTACGAGCAGTACTTC. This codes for CASSARAGDAYEQYF.

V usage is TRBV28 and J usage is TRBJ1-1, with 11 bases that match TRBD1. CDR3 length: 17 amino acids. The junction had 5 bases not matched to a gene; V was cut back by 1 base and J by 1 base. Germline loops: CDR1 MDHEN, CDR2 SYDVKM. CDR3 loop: CASSLYGQGARNTEAFF. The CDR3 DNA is TGTGCCAGCAGTTTATATGGACAGGGGGCAAGGAACACTGAAGCTTTCTTT. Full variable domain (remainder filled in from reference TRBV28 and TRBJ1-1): DVKVTQSSRYLVKRTGEKVFLECVQDMDHENMFWYRQDPGLGLRLIYFSYDVKMKEKGDIPEGYSVSREKKERFSLILESASTNQTSMYLCASSLYGQGARNTEAFFGQGTRLTVV.

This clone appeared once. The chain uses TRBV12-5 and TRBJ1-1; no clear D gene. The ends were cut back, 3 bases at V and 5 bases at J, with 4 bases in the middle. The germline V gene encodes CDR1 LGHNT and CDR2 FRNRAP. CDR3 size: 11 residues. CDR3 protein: CASGFSTEAFF. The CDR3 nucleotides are TGTGCTAGTGGTTTTAGTACTGAAGCTTTCTTT.

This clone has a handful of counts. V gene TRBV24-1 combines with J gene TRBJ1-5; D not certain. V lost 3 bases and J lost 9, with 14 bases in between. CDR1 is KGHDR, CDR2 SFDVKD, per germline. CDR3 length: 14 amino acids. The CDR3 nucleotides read TGTGCCACCAGTGATAATGCCCGCACGAGGCCCCAGCATTTT. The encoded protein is CATSDNARTRPQHF.

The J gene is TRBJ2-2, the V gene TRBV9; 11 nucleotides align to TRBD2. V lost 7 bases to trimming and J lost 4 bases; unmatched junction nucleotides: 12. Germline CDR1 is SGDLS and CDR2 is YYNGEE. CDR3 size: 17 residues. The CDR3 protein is CASGIHSGRAGTGELFF. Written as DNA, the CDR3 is TGTGCCAGCGGTATACATAGCGGGAGGGCCGGCACCGGGGAGCTGTTTTTT.

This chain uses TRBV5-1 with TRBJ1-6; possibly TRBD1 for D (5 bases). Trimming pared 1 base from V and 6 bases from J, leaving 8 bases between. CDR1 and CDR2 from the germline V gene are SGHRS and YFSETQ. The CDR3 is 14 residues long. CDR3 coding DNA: TGCGCCAGCAGCTTGACGCAGGGTAATTCACCCCTCCACTTT. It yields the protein CASSLTQGNSPLHF.

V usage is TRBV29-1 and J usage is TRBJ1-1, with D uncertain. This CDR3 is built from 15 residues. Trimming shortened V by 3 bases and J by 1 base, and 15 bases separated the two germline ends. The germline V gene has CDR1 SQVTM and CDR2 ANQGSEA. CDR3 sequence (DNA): TGCAGCGTTGAGGAAGATCTTTGGGCGAACACTGAAGCTTTCTTT. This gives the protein CSVEEDLWANTEAFF.

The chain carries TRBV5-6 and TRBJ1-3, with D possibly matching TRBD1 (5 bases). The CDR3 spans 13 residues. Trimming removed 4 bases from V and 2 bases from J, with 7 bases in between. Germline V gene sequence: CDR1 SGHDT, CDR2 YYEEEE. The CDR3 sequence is CASSQGAGNTIYF. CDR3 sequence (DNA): TGTGCCAGCAGCCAGGGCGCTGGAAACACCATATATTTT.

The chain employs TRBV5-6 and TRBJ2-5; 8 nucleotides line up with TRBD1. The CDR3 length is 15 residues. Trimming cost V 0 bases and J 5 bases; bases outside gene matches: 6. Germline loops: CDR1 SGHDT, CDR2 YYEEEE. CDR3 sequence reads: CASSLVQGVDETQYF. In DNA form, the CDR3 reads TGTGCCAGCAGCTTGGTACAGGGGGTTGATGAGACCCAGTACTTC.

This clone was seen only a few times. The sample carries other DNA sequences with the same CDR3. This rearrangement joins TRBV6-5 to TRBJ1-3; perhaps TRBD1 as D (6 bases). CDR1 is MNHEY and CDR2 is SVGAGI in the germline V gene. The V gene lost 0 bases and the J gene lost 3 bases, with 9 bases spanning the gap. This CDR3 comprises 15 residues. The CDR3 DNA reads TGTGCCAGCAGTTACTCAGGGGGAAGTGGAAACACCATATATTTT. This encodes CASSYSGGSGNTIYF.

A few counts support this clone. The CDR3 DNA reads TGTGCCAGCAGCCTGGCAGGGGTCGGGCACGAGCAGTACTTC. This codes for CASSLAGVGHEQYF. The chain is built from TRBV7-9 and TRBJ2-7, with a weak D call TRBD1 (6 bases). CDR3 length: 14 amino acids. V dropped 5 bases and J dropped 5 bases, with 16 bases sitting between them. The germline gives CDR1 SEHNR, CDR2 FQNEAQ (reference sequence). The full variable domain, completed using reference TRBV7-9 and TRBJ2-7, is DTGVSQNPRHKITKRGQNVTFRCDPISEHNRLYWYRQTLGQGPEFLTYFQNEAQLEKSRLLSDRFSAERPKGSFSTLEIQRTEQGDSAMYLCASSLAGVGHEQYFGPGTRLTVT.

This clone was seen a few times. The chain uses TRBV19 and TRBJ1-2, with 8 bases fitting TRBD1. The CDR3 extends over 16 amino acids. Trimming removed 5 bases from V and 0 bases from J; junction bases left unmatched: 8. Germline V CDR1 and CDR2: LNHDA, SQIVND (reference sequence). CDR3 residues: CASSAGQGRANYGYTF. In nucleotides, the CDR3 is TGTGCCAGTAGTGCCGGACAGGGTCGGGCTAACTATGGCTACACCTTC.

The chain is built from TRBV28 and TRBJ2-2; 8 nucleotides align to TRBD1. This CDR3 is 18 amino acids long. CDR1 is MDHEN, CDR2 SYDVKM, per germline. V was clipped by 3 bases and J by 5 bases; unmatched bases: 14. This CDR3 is CASSFHAGTGQGTGELFF. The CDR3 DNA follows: TGTGCCAGCAGTTTCCACGCCGGGACAGGCCAAGGTACCGGGGAGCTGTTTTTT.

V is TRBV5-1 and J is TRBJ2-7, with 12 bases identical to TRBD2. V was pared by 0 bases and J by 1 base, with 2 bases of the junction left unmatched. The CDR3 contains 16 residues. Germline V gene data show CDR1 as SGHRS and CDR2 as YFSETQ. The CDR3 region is CASSLGLAGASYEQYF. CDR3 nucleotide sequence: TGCGCCAGCAGCTTGGGACTAGCGGGAGCTTCCTACGAGCAGTACTTC.

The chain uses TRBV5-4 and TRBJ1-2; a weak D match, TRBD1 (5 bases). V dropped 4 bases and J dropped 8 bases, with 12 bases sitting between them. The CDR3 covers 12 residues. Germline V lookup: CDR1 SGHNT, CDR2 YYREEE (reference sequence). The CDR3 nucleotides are TGTGCCAGCAGCGCCCCAGGGTTAGGCTACACCTTC. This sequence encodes CASSAPGLGYTF.

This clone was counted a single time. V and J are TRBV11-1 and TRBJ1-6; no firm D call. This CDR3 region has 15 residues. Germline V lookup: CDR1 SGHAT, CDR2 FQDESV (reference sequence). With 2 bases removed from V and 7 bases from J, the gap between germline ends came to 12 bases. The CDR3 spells CASSLFPSPNSPLHF. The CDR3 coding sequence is TGTGCCAGCAGCTTATTCCCGAGTCCGAATTCACCCCTCCACTTT.

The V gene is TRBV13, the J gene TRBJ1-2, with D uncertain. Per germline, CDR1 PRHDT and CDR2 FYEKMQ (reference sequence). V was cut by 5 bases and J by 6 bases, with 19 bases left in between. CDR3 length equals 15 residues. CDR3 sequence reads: CASSPPDPGGNGYTF. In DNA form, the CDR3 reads TGTGCCAGCAGCCCCCCCGACCCCGGAGGGAATGGCTACACCTTC.

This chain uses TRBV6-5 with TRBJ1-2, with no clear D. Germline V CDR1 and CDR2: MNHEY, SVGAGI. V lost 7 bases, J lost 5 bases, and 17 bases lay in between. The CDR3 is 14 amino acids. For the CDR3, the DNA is TGTGCCAGCATAACCCCCGGGATCCTATATGGCTACACCTTC. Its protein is CASITPGILYGYTF.

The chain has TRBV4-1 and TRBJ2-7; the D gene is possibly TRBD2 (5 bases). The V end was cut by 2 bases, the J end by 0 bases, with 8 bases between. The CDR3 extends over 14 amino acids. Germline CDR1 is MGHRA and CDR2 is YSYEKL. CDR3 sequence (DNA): TGCGCCAGCAGCCAAACGGGGTACTCCTACGAGCAGTACTTC. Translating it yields CASSQTGYSYEQYF.